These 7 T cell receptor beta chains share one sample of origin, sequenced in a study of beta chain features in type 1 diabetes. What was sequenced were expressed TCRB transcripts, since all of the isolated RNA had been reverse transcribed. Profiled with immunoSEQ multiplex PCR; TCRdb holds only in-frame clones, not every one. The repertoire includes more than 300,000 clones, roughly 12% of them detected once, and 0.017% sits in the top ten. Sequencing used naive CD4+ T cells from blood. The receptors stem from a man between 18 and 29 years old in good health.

The CDR3 coding sequence is TGTGCCAGCAGAAACCCTGGAGGGTCCTACAATGAGCAGTTCTTC. Its translation: CASRNPGGSYNEQFF. The V gene is TRBV5-4, the J gene TRBJ2-1, with D tentatively TRBD2 (6 bases). With 5 bases removed from V and 1 base from J, the gap between germline ends came to 13 bases. CDR1 and CDR2 (germline): SGHNT, YYREEE (reference sequence). This CDR3 is 15 amino acids long.

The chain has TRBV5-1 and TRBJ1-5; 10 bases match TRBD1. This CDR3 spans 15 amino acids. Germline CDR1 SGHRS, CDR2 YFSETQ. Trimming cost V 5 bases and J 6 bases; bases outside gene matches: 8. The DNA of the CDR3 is TGCGCCAGCAGTTCCGGGACAGGGGATATTCAGCCCCAGCATTTT. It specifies CASSSGTGDIQPQHF.

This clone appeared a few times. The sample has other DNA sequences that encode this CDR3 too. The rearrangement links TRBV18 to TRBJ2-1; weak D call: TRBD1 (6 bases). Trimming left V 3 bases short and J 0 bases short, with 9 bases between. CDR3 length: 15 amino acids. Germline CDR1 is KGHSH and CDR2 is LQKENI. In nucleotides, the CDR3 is TGTGCCAGCTCACCGGACAGAAGCTCCTACAATGAGCAGTTCTTC. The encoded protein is CASSPDRSSYNEQFF. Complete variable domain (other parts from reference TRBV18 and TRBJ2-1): NAGVMQNPRHLVRRRGQEARLRCSPMKGHSHVYWYRQLPEEGLKFMVYLQKENIIDESGMPKERFSAEFPKEGPSILRIQQVVRGDSAAYFCASSPDRSSYNEQFFGPGTRLTVL.

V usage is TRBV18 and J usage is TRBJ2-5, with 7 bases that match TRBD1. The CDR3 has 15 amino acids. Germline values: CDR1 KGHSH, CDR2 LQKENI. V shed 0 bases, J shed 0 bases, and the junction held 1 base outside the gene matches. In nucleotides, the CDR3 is TGTGCCAGCTCACCACCGGGACAGTACCAAGAGACCCAGTACTTC. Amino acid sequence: CASSPPGQYQETQYF.

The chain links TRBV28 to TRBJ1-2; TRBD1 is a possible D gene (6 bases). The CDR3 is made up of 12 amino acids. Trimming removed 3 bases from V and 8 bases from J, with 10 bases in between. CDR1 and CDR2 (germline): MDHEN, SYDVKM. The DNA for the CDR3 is TGTGCCAGCAGTTTGGGACAAAAGGGCTACACCTTC. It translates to CASSLGQKGYTF.

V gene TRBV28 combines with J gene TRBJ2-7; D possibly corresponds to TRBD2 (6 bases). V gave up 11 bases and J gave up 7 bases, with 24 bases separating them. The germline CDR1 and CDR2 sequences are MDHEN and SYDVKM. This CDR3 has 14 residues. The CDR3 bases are TGTGCCGTGGGGGGAGTTGTCCCCCCCTGGGAGCAGTACTTC. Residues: CAVGGVVPPWEQYF.

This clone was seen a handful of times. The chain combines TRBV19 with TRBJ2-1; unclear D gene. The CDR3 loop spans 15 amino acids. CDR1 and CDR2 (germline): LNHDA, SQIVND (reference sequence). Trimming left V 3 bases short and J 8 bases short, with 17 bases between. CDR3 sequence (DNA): TGTGCCAGTAGTATGGCAACAGCCACACACCATGAGCAGTTCTTC. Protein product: CASSMATATHHEQFF.